The next 32 T cell receptor beta chains were all read from a single sample in a study of response to subunit inactivated influenza vaccine (dated by TCRdb to 2017 to 2018). Library preparation used RT-PCR. TCRdb shows the sequencer as Illumina HiSeq 2500. The public reads were reprocessed in TCRdb via fastp at Q25 and MiXCR, keeping in-frame beta chains. Every entry covers one CDR3 protein and lists the most common genes and DNA from its rows. Counted in this sample were about 150,000 distinct CDR3 sequences; 9.5% to 12% of them appeared once. Clones ranked in the top ten supply approximately 35% of the sample. The source material was CD8+ T cells sorted from PBMCs, sampled less than 30 months after vaccination. These receptors originate from a man aged 45 to 75 who received an inactivated influenza vaccine. Donor details come from another sample of the same person, matched by shared clones.

This clonotype turned up a few times. The chain employs TRBV12-3 or TRBV12-4 and TRBJ2-1; D perhaps matches TRBD1 (6 bases). This CDR3 is 15 amino acids long. The germline V and J ends were trimmed by 0 bases and 7 bases, with 13 bases remaining between them. The CDR3 sequence is CASSLAAGEKNEQFF. The CDR3 DNA follows: TGTGCCAGCAGTTTAGCGGCAGGGGAAAAAAATGAGCAGTTCTTC.

This clonotype was seen repeatedly, ten times or more. The chain carries TRBV7-8 and TRBJ1-5; no firm D call. Trimming stripped 7 bases from V and 4 bases from J, with 14 bases between. The length of the CDR3 is 14 residues. Germline V gives CDR1 SGHVS, CDR2 FQNEAQ. This CDR3 is CASIKSGRNQPQHF. CDR3 bases: TGTGCCAGCATAAAATCGGGCAGGAATCAGCCCCAGCATTTT.

As for this clonotype: A much more abundant neighbour one base away suggests this may be a read error. V and J are TRBV15 and TRBJ2-1; TRBD1 might be the D (5 bases). CDR3 size: 15 residues. Trimming took off 5 bases at V and 3 bases at J, with 14 bases between the two ends. Germline V gives CDR1 LNHNV, CDR2 YYDKDF (reference sequence). CDR3 nucleotides: TGTGCCACCAGCCGGACACGGAAATTCTACAATGAGCAGTTCTTC. Encoded protein: CATSRTRKFYNEQFF. Full variable domain (remainder filled in from reference TRBV15 and TRBJ2-1): DAMVIQNPRYQVTQFGKPVTLSCSQTLNHNVMYWYQQKSSQAPKLLFHYYDKDFNNEADTPDNFQSRRPNTSFCFLDIRSPGLGDTAMYLCATSRTRKFYNEQFFGPGTRLTVL.

The rearrangement uses TRBV4-3 and TRBJ2-1, with D uncertain. This CDR3 contains 17 residues. Deletions cut 0 bases from V and 4 bases from J, with 16 bases between. Germline V gene sequence: CDR1 LGHNA, CDR2 YSLEER. CDR3 loop: CASSQEEQGYWYNEQFF. In DNA form, the CDR3 reads TGCGCCAGCAGCCAAGAAGAACAAGGGTATTGGTACAATGAGCAGTTCTTC.

This clonotype came up many times. The gene calls are TRBV18 and TRBJ2-1; TRBD2 matches 11 bases. After removal of 3 bases from V and 5 bases from J, the junction contained 9 bases not matched to a gene. The CDR3 covers 17 residues. Germline assignment: CDR1 KGHSH and CDR2 LQKENI. The DNA for the CDR3 is TGTGCCAGCTCACCTATCCCCGGGACTAGCGGCCACAATGAGCAGTTCTTC. This codes for CASSPIPGTSGHNEQFF.

This clonotype has more than one count but fewer than ten. V usage is TRBV9 and J usage is TRBJ2-1, with 9 bases matching TRBD2. Per germline, CDR1 SGDLS and CDR2 YYNGEE. This CDR3 contains 15 residues. After removal of 5 bases from V and 2 bases from J, the junction contained 5 bases not matched to a gene. CDR3 nucleotides: TGTGCCAGCAGTTTAGCGGGAGAAGCCTACAATGAGCAGTTCTTC. Amino acids: CASSLAGEAYNEQFF. Full variable domain (outside the CDR3, taken from reference TRBV9 and TRBJ2-1): DSGVTQTPKHLITATGQRVTLRCSPRSGDLSVYWYQQSLDQGLQFLIQYYNGEERAKGNILERFSAQQFPDLHSELNLSSLELGDSALYFCASSLAGEAYNEQFFGPGTRLTVL.

V is TRBV20-1 and J is TRBJ2-7; a possible D gene is TRBD2 (6 bases). Germline CDR1 reads DFQATT; CDR2 reads SNEGSKA (reference sequence). The ends were cut back, 4 bases at V and 3 bases at J, with 16 bases in the middle. This CDR3 spans 14 amino acids. CDR3 region: CSAISSGDFYEQYF. The CDR3 region has the DNA TGCAGTGCTATAAGTAGCGGAGACTTCTACGAGCAGTACTTC.

V is TRBV6-5 and J is TRBJ1-4, with D possibly being TRBD1 (5 bases). Trimming left V 2 bases short and J 4 bases short, with 17 bases between. There are 17 residues in the CDR3. Germline V CDR1 and CDR2: MNHEY, SVGAGI. In DNA form, the CDR3 reads TGTGCCAGCAGTTACAGCGCCAGGGCAGCAGTTAATGAAAAACTGTTTTTT. Its translation: CASSYSARAAVNEKLFF.

CDR3 sequence (DNA): TGTGCCAGCAGCTTGGCCACCAGGGAGGGCTATGGCTACACCTTC. Encoded protein: CASSLATREGYGYTF. The chain couples TRBV5-6 to TRBJ1-2; D possibly corresponds to TRBD1 (5 bases). CDR1 and CDR2 (germline): SGHDT, YYEEEE. V was shortened by 0 bases and J by 4 bases, with 13 bases between the two germline ends. The CDR3 is made up of 15 amino acids.

The chain recombines TRBV20-1 with TRBJ2-7; 10 nucleotides match TRBD1. Germline V CDR1 and CDR2: DFQATT, SNEGSKA (reference sequence). V dropped 2 bases and J dropped 3; count of bases not matched to a gene: 4. This CDR3 comprises 14 residues. CDR3 protein: CSARKDRGFYEQYF. DNA of the CDR3: TGCAGTGCTAGAAAGGACAGGGGGTTCTACGAGCAGTACTTC.

This clonotype turned up a few times. The chain couples TRBV4-1 to TRBJ2-1, with D tentatively TRBD1 (6 bases). Trimming took off 6 bases at V and 6 bases at J, with 9 bases between the two ends. The length of the CDR3 is 12 residues. Germline CDR1 reads MGHRA; CDR2 reads YSYEKL. The CDR3 DNA is TGCGCCAGCAGTACAGGGAGCAATGAGCAGTTCTTC. Protein product: CASSTGSNEQFF.

The chain combines TRBV5-6 with TRBJ2-5, with a weak D call TRBD2 (5 bases). This CDR3 contains 13 residues. In germline, CDR1 is SGHDT, CDR2 YYEEEE. V was pared by 2 bases and J by 5 bases, with 10 bases between. The CDR3 reads CASSFIPGETQYF. Written as DNA, the CDR3 is TGTGCCAGCAGCTTTATACCGGGGGAGACCCAGTACTTC. Full variable domain (remainder filled in from reference TRBV5-6 and TRBJ2-5): DAGVTQSPTHLIKTRGQQVTLRCSPKSGHDTVSWYQQALGQGPQFIFQYYEEEERQRGNFPDRFSGHQFPNYSSELNVNALLLGDSALYLCASSFIPGETQYFGPGTRLLVL.

The chain uses TRBV19 and TRBJ2-1; 7 nucleotides align to TRBD2. The V and J ends lost 6 bases and 8 bases, in that order; junction bases with no gene match: 13. Germline loops: CDR1 LNHDA, CDR2 SQIVND (reference sequence). The CDR3 runs 15 residues. CDR3 bases: TGTGCCAGTAGCTATCCGGGACTACGTAGGCATGAGCAGTTCTTC. Translated: CASSYPGLRRHEQFF.

The sample holds a few counts of this clonotype. The chain has TRBV12-3 or TRBV12-4 and TRBJ2-1; D uncertain. The V and J ends lost 3 bases and 0 bases respectively, with 6 bases between them. This CDR3 comprises 14 residues. CDR3 in amino acids: CASSLSSSYNEQFF. CDR3 DNA sequence: TGTGCCAGCAGTTTGAGTAGCTCCTACAATGAGCAGTTCTTC.

This clonotype came up a few times. The chain is built from TRBV9 and TRBJ2-7; D is perhaps TRBD2 (5 bases). The CDR3 spans 14 residues. Trimming took 3 bases from V and 5 from J, leaving 15 bases between them. Germline V gene sequence: CDR1 SGDLS, CDR2 YYNGEE. The CDR3 loop is CASSEGGLANEQYF. CDR3 nucleotides: TGTGCCAGCAGCGAAGGCGGGTTAGCCAACGAGCAGTACTTC.

This clonotype was counted a few times. V usage is TRBV7-9 and J usage is TRBJ2-3, with 7 bases identical to TRBD2. Trimming removed 8 bases from V and 2 bases from J; junction bases left unmatched: 13. Germline CDR1 reads SEHNR; CDR2 reads FQNEAQ (reference sequence). This CDR3 region has 16 residues. The DNA of the CDR3 is TGTGCCAGCTGCCCCTCCTCTCTAGCGGACACAGATACGCAGTATTTT. It codes for CASCPSSLADTDTQYF.

This chain links TRBV9 with TRBJ2-2, with D possibly being TRBD2 (5 bases). Trimming took off 4 bases at V and 6 bases at J, with 13 bases between the two ends. The length of the CDR3 is 14 residues. CDR1 SGDLS and CDR2 YYNGEE come from the germline V gene. CDR3 residues: CASSIGENPGELFF. The CDR3 DNA follows: TGTGCCAGCAGCATCGGGGAAAACCCCGGGGAGCTGTTTTTT.

This clonotype showed up many times. V is TRBV28 and J is TRBJ1-5; D uncertain. CDR1 MDHEN and CDR2 SYDVKM come from the germline V gene. Trimming shortened V by 6 bases and J by 1 base, and 13 bases separated the two germline ends. The CDR3 spans 15 residues. CDR3 amino acids: CASRRFRESNQPQHF. CDR3 DNA: TGTGCCAGCAGGCGATTTCGGGAGAGCAATCAGCCCCAGCATTTT.

The V and J genes are TRBV27 and TRBJ2-1; 12 bases are shared with TRBD2. CDR3 size: 14 residues. CDR1 MNHEY and CDR2 SMNVEV come from the germline V gene (reference sequence). V lost 4 bases, J lost 13 bases, and 8 bases stayed unmatched. The CDR3 region has the DNA TGTGCCAGCAGTTCTAGCGGGGGGGCCTTCTTCCAGTTCTTC. Translating gives CASSSSGGAFFQFF.

This clonotype was detected once. The V and J genes are TRBV4-3 and TRBJ1-1, with D perhaps TRBD1 (6 bases). The CDR3 is made up of 17 amino acids. Germline lookup yields CDR1 LGHNA and CDR2 YSLEER. Deletions cut 0 bases from V and 4 bases from J, with 18 bases between. CDR3 DNA: TGCGCCAGCAGCCAAGATTTTCCCGGGACATCGAGCACTGAAGCTTTCTTT. Its translation: CASSQDFPGTSSTEAFF.

This clonotype was detected ten times or more. The chain uses TRBV5-1 and TRBJ2-1; 9 bases align to TRBD1. Germline CDR1 SGHRS, CDR2 YFSETQ. The CDR3 has 15 residues. V gave up 4 bases and J gave up 7 bases; unmatched junction bases: 9. The DNA of the CDR3 is TGCGCCAGCAGCCTACTGGGACAGGGTGAAAATGAGCAGTTCTTC. Amino acid sequence: CASSLLGQGENEQFF.

The chain links TRBV27 to TRBJ2-3, with 11 bases that match TRBD2. The V segment lost 7 bases and the J segment 1 base; nucleotides outside the gene matches: 4. CDR1 is MNHEY, CDR2 SMNVEV, per germline (reference sequence). The CDR3 is 15 amino acids. As DNA, the CDR3 is TGTGCCAGCACCCCACTAGCGGGGGGCACAGATACGCAGTATTTT. Amino acids: CASTPLAGGTDTQYF.

This clonotype showed up just a few times. The rearrangement links TRBV12-3 or TRBV12-4 to TRBJ1-3; no definite D call. V was cut by 2 bases and J by 0 bases, with 8 bases left in between. The CDR3 extends over 15 amino acids. Here the CDR3 reads CASSLTAFSGNTIYF. Written as DNA, the CDR3 is TGTGCCAGCAGTTTAACGGCATTCTCTGGAAACACCATATATTTT.

This clonotype occurred a few times. This sequence joins TRBV7-9 and TRBJ2-7; D ambiguous. CDR1 is SEHNR and CDR2 is FQNEAQ in the germline V gene (reference sequence). V was cut by 4 bases and J by 0 bases, with 7 bases left in between. The CDR3 is 13 residues long. CDR3 sequence: CASSYDTSYEQYF. Here the CDR3 DNA reads TGTGCCAGCAGCTATGACACCTCCTACGAGCAGTACTTC.

This clonotype was picked up a small number of times. The V call is TRBV4-1, the J call TRBJ2-7, with 7 positions matching TRBD1. The ends lost 4 bases at V and 6 bases at J; junction bases unmatched: 6. The CDR3 totals 13 residues. Germline CDR1 is MGHRA and CDR2 is YSYEKL. The CDR3 here is CASSPTTGLEQYF. The CDR3 DNA follows: TGCGCCAGCAGCCCGACGACAGGGCTCGAGCAGTACTTC.

The gene calls are TRBV6-5 and TRBJ1-2, with D perhaps matching TRBD1 (5 bases). The CDR3 consists of 15 residues. The germline V and J ends were trimmed by 0 bases and 7 bases, with 15 bases remaining between them. Germline CDR1 reads MNHEY; CDR2 reads SVGAGI. CDR3 sequence: CASSYSISGNGGYTF. DNA of the CDR3: TGTGCCAGCAGTTACTCGATATCAGGGAACGGTGGCTACACCTTC.

J is TRBJ1-6 and V is TRBV20-1; D uncertain. From germline, CDR1 is DFQATT and CDR2 SNEGSKA (reference sequence). The V gene lost 6 bases and the J gene lost 6 bases, with 9 bases spanning the gap. The CDR3 extends over 12 amino acids. CDR3 in DNA: TGCAGTGCCTTGCCTCTTAATTCACCCCTCCACTTT. It encodes CSALPLNSPLHF.

The chain uses TRBV4-1 and TRBJ2-1; 8 nucleotides align to TRBD1. Germline-derived CDR1 and CDR2 are MGHRA and YSYEKL. This CDR3 has 14 amino acids. Germline trimming cut 4 bases from V and 6 bases from J; bases unmatched to any gene: 5. In nucleotides, the CDR3 is TGCGCCAGCAGCCGGGGGACAGGTGGCAATGAGCAGTTCTTC. Its translation is CASSRGTGGNEQFF.

This clonotype has a count of ten or more. The chain has TRBV7-2 and TRBJ2-7; 9 bases agree with TRBD1. After removal of 0 bases from V and 3 bases from J, the junction contained 6 bases not matched to a gene. The CDR3 contains 16 residues. The germline V gene encodes CDR1 SGHTA and CDR2 FQGNSA. The CDR3 sequence: CASSLAARDRDYEQYF. The DNA of the CDR3 is TGTGCCAGCAGCTTAGCGGCCCGGGACAGGGACTACGAGCAGTACTTC.

This clonotype was seen many times. This chain links TRBV30 with TRBJ2-1; 11 bases agree with TRBD2. This CDR3 has 17 residues. The J segment lost 2 bases and the V segment lost 1 base, leaving 7 bases of the junction unmatched. In germline, CDR1 is GTSNPN, CDR2 SVGIG (reference sequence). CDR3 bases: TGTGCCTGGAGTGGTGGTAGCGGGGGGGCGGCCTACAATGAGCAGTTCTTC. It translates to CAWSGGSGGAAYNEQFF. The variable domain in full, with the rest retrieved from reference TRBV30 and TRBJ2-1, is SQTIHQWPATLVQPVGSPLSLECTVEGTSNPNLYWYRQAAGRGLQLLFYSVGIGQISSEVPQNLSASRPQDRQFILSSKKLLLSDSGFYLCAWSGGSGGAAYNEQFFGPGTRLTVL.

This clonotype was observed many times. The chain joins TRBV5-5 to TRBJ2-1; no firm D call. Germline V gene sequence: CDR1 SGHKS, CDR2 YYEKEE (reference sequence). The CDR3 totals 13 residues. The germline V and J ends were trimmed by 7 bases and 3 bases, with 11 bases remaining between them. CDR3 residues: CASANGHYNEQFF. The DNA of the CDR3 is TGTGCCAGCGCGAACGGGCACTACAATGAGCAGTTCTTC. Supplemented by reference TRBV5-5 and TRBJ2-1, the full variable domain reads DAGVTQSPTHLIKTRGQQVTLRCSPISGHKSVSWYQQVLGQGPQFIFQYYEKEERGRGNFPDRFSARQFPNYSSELNVNALLLGDSALYLCASANGHYNEQFFGPGTRLTVL.

The table lists this clonotype with a count of one. Possible read error: a much larger clone is one base away. The V call is TRBV30, the J call TRBJ2-5; TRBD2 might be the D (5 bases). This CDR3 comprises 15 residues. Germline assignment: CDR1 GTSNPN and CDR2 SVGIG (reference sequence). The CDR3 DNA follows: TGTGCCAGGAGTGTACCGAGGGTCTACCAAGAGACCCAGTACTTC. Its translation: CARSVPRVYQETQYF.